This is a list of T cell receptor beta chains from one sample in a study of Ad26.COV2.S vaccination and SARS-CoV-2 variants. Assay: immunoSEQ multiplex PCR; the TCRdb copy retains only in-frame clones and omits some. The repertoire holds roughly 500,000 clones, with approximately 92% as singletons. The sample was peripheral blood, taken in a trial of Ad26.COV2.S vaccine versus placebo. The receptor source for this set is a person aged 18 to 59 who received the Ad26.COV2.S COVID-19 vaccine or a placebo. Each CDR3 is given without its conserved first and last residue. Each record gives: J gene, V gene, CDR3 protein.

J: TRBJ2-1
V: TRBV7-3
CDR3: ASSLGPISYNEQF

J: TRBJ2-1
V: TRBV6-2/TRBV6-3
CDR3: ASSYSVVLNEQF

J: TRBJ1-2
V: TRBV27
CDR3: ASTPGTGGGYT

J: TRBJ1-2
V: TRBV28
CDR3: ASSRALNYGYT

J: TRBJ1-5
V: TRBV19
CDR3: ASRRDPNQPQH

J: TRBJ2-1
V: TRBV4-1
CDR3: ASSQAMVGPFHEQF

J: TRBJ1-1
V: TRBV29-1
CDR3: SVEVTTPEAF

J: TRBJ2-2
V: TRBV28
CDR3: ASSLVGELF

J: TRBJ2-2
V: TRBV7-9
CDR3: ASSPGGTYTGELF

J: TRBJ1-1
V: TRBV19
CDR3: ASSKAGTGAKNTEAF

J: TRBJ2-1
V: TRBV20-1
CDR3: SASSGDEQGRDEQF

J: TRBJ1-2
V: TRBV5-6
CDR3: ATQDGGSYGYT

J: TRBJ1-3
V: TRBV6-2/TRBV6-3
CDR3: ASSYPDFSGNTIY

J: TRBJ1-1
V: TRBV25-1
CDR3: ASSALSQGTF

J: TRBJ1-1
V: TRBV7-9
CDR3: ASSLGSGRAEAF

J: TRBJ1-5
V: TRBV30
CDR3: AWSVGVTGQPQH

J: TRBJ2-2
V: TRBV11-3
CDR3: ASSLGQGDTGELF

J: TRBJ2-2
V: TRBV10-3
CDR3: ATLSGFLAGTGELF

J: TRBJ1-5
V: TRBV30
CDR3: AWSLKGNQPQH

J: TRBJ1-6
V: TRBV5-5
CDR3: AGRQGNNSPLH

J: TRBJ1-4
V: TRBV5-1
CDR3: ASSWGTGGLTNEKLF

J: TRBJ1-1
V: TRBV19
CDR3: ASTTGTGSEAF

J: TRBJ1-5
V: TRBV19
CDR3: ASSIDRFQPQH

J: TRBJ1-5
V: TRBV7-2
CDR3: ASSFRENQPQH

J: TRBJ1-1
V: TRBV29-1
CDR3: SVRQRLMNTEAF

J: TRBJ1-2
V: TRBV6-2/TRBV6-3
CDR3: ASSHRQTQNYGYT